The 7 T cell receptor beta chains presented below share a single source sample, sequenced in a study of OX40 agonist ivuxolimab in advanced cancers. Sequencing used immunoSEQ multiplex PCR; TCRdb keeps in-frame clones, though not all of them. The table includes 65,000 to 80,000 clones, roughly 93% detected once. The sample was CD4+ or CD8+ T cells sorted from blood, taken in a trial of the OX40 agonist ivuxolimab. Every receptor here comes from an adult with an advanced solid tumor such as melanoma, head and neck, liver or kidney cancer.

Here the CDR3 reads CASSTAGGPYNEQFF. Written as DNA, the CDR3 is TGTGCCAGTAGTACCGCGGGGGGGCCATACAATGAGCAGTTCTTC. The rearrangement uses TRBV19 and TRBJ2-1; TRBD2 matches 9 bases. CDR3 length: 15 amino acids. In germline, CDR1 is LNHDA, CDR2 SQIVND (reference sequence). V dropped 4 bases and J dropped 4; count of bases not matched to a gene: 5.

Here the CDR3 reads CASSVSTYSGANVLTF. DNA of the CDR3: TGTGCCAGCAGTGTGTCCACCTACTCTGGGGCCAACGTCCTGACTTTC. The chain is built from TRBV25-1 and TRBJ2-6; D remains ambiguous. With 4 bases removed from V and 0 bases from J, the gap between germline ends came to 10 bases. The CDR3 covers 16 residues. Looked up from germline, CDR1 is MGHDK and CDR2 is SYGVNS.

The chain carries TRBV28 and TRBJ2-3; TRBD2 matches at 9 bases. Germline loops: CDR1 MDHEN, CDR2 SYDVKM. Unmatched junction bases numbered 5, after V lost 6 bases and J lost 4 bases. The CDR3 length is 14 residues. CDR3 loop: CASRTGTSPDTQYF. CDR3 DNA sequence: TGTGCCAGCAGGACCGGGACTAGCCCAGATACGCAGTATTTT.

This clone came up once. The rearrangement uses TRBV28 and TRBJ1-3; D uncertain. Germline V gene data show CDR1 as MDHEN and CDR2 as SYDVKM. Deletions cut 1 base from V and 3 bases from J, with 13 bases between. The CDR3 loop spans 16 amino acids. CDR3 sequence (DNA): TGTGCCAGCAGTTTATCAAGACGGGTCGGTGGAAACACCATATATTTT. This codes for CASSLSRRVGGNTIYF.

This chain connects TRBV5-1 to TRBJ2-1; 10 positions agree with TRBD1. The CDR3 runs to 14 residues. Looked up from germline, CDR1 is SGHRS and CDR2 is YFSETQ. Losses at the gene ends were 4 bases for V and 10 bases for J; bases not matched to a gene: 8. CDR3 residues: CASSGGTGAQEQFF. CDR3 DNA: TGCGCCAGCAGCGGGGGGACAGGGGCCCAAGAGCAGTTCTTC.

The J gene is TRBJ1-2, the V gene TRBV27; tentatively, D is TRBD1 (6 bases). The CDR3 totals 16 residues. V was trimmed by 2 bases and J by 5 bases, leaving 18 bases between them. The germline V gene encodes CDR1 MNHEY and CDR2 SMNVEV (reference sequence). DNA of the CDR3: TGTGCCAGCAGTTTAGCCCAGACAGGAGGATGGTATGGCTACACCTTC. This translates into CASSLAQTGGWYGYTF.

CDR3 in DNA: TGTGCCAGCAGCTTATCCGGGACAGGGTCCTACGAGCAGTACTTC. This codes for CASSLSGTGSYEQYF. The genes are TRBV7-9 and TRBJ2-7; 9 bases match TRBD1. CDR3 length: 15 amino acids. Germline V gives CDR1 SEHNR, CDR2 FQNEAQ (reference sequence). V lost 2 bases to trimming and J lost 1 base; unmatched junction nucleotides: 3.